The 13 T cell receptor beta chains below come from one sample, sequenced in a study of cytomegalovirus exposure and HLA in healthy donors. Primers included in the PCR were 60 Vbeta and 13 Jbeta primers. The protocol was immunoSEQ multiplex PCR, while the TCRdb copy is restricted to in-frame clones and leaves out a portion. Among some 170,000 clones, about 77% were seen once, and the ten largest hold around a tenth. The material sequenced was PBMCs. The receptors derive from a man younger than 35 in good health and CMV-seropositive.

This clone was counted between two and nine times. The rearrangement joins TRBV5-1 to TRBJ2-7; 8 bases are a match to TRBD1. The CDR3 runs to 15 residues. V shed 0 bases, J shed 0 bases, and the junction held 2 bases outside the gene matches. Germline CDR1 and CDR2: SGHRS and YFSETQ. Written as DNA, the CDR3 is TGCGCCAGCAGCTTGGACAGGGGGAGCTCCTACGAGCAGTACTTC. It encodes CASSLDRGSSYEQYF.

J is TRBJ2-7 and V is TRBV5-1; D uncertain. This CDR3 contains 12 residues. Trimming cost V 0 bases and J 3 bases, with 4 bases left between them. Per germline, CDR1 SGHRS and CDR2 YFSETQ. In nucleotides, the CDR3 is TGCGCCAGCAGCTTGGGAGACTACGAGCAGTACTTC. Amino acid sequence: CASSLGDYEQYF.

The chain carries TRBV4-3 and TRBJ2-7, with 7 bases lining up with TRBD2. The length of the CDR3 is 17 residues. V trimming: 0 bases; J trimming: 3 bases; junction bases outside the gene matches: 11. The germline V gene encodes CDR1 LGHNA and CDR2 YSLEER. The CDR3 DNA reads as TGCGCCAGCAGCCAAGATAGTTTGGCTAGCGGAAACTACGAGCAGTACTTC. Encoded protein: CASSQDSLASGNYEQYF.

The chain is built from TRBV9 and TRBJ1-2; 8 bases agree with TRBD1. The CDR3 is 15 residues long. CDR1 and CDR2 (germline): SGDLS, YYNGEE. V gave up 9 bases and J gave up 7 bases; unmatched junction bases: 17. The CDR3 sequence: CATARIQDRDSGYTF. As DNA, the CDR3 is TGTGCCACCGCGCGAATCCAGGACAGGGACTCTGGCTACACCTTC. Supplemented by reference TRBV9 and TRBJ1-2, the full variable domain reads DSGVTQTPKHLITATGQRVTLRCSPRSGDLSVYWYQQSLDQGLQFLIQYYNGEERAKGNILERFSAQQFPDLHSELNLSSLELGDSALYFCATARIQDRDSGYTFGSGTRLTVV.

The rearrangement links TRBV5-6 to TRBJ2-7; 8 positions agree with TRBD1. Germline V gene data show CDR1 as SGHDT and CDR2 as YYEEEE. V lost 1 base, J lost 2 bases, and 11 bases stayed unmatched. The CDR3 is 17 amino acids. The CDR3 DNA reads TGTGCCAGCAGCTTGTTTCCGGGTGCAGGGGGCCCCTACGAGCAGTACTTC. Protein product: CASSLFPGAGGPYEQYF. Filled out from reference TRBV5-6 and TRBJ2-7, the complete variable domain reads DAGVTQSPTHLIKTRGQQVTLRCSPKSGHDTVSWYQQALGQGPQFIFQYYEEEERQRGNFPDRFSGHQFPNYSSELNVNALLLGDSALYLCASSLFPGAGGPYEQYFGPGTRLTVT.

This clone was seen more than once but under ten times. The chain combines TRBV5-4 with TRBJ1-1, with 7 bases lining up with TRBD1. V gave up 4 bases and J gave up 1 base; unmatched junction bases: 4. The CDR3 sequence is 14 residues long. Germline V gene sequence: CDR1 SGHNT, CDR2 YYREEE (reference sequence). The CDR3 reads CASSPDRSNTEAFF. The CDR3 DNA reads TGTGCCAGCAGCCCGGACAGGTCGAACACTGAAGCTTTCTTT.

The chain links TRBV6-5 to TRBJ1-1; D is uncertain. The CDR3 runs to 14 residues. The V and J ends lost 5 bases and 5 bases respectively, with 15 bases between them. Germline assignment: CDR1 MNHEY and CDR2 SVGAGI. This CDR3 is CASSQRRLRTEAFF. The CDR3 DNA is TGTGCCAGCAGTCAGCGAAGATTGAGGACTGAAGCTTTCTTT.

This clone was found a few times. The V gene is TRBV2, the J gene TRBJ1-3; 7 positions agree with TRBD1. The CDR3 consists of 14 residues. CDR1 and CDR2 (germline): SNHLY, FYNNEI. V shed 5 bases and J 5 bases; nucleotides not matched to a gene: 6. The CDR3 nucleotides are TGTGCCAGCAGTTTGCGGACAGGCCGAAACACCATATATTTT. It yields the protein CASSLRTGRNTIYF.

The chain uses TRBV4-2 and TRBJ2-5, with 7 bases aligning to TRBD2. V gave up 4 bases and J gave up 6 bases; unmatched junction bases: 8. CDR1 and CDR2 from the germline V gene are LGHNA and YNFKEQ. The CDR3 has 14 amino acids. CDR3 nucleotides: TGTGCCAGCAGCCTTGGTGGGGGGGTCCAGACCCAGTACTTC. The encoded protein is CASSLGGGVQTQYF.

The chain couples TRBV2 to TRBJ2-4; D is unclear. Germline CDR1 is SNHLY and CDR2 is FYNNEI. Between the trimmed V and J ends, which lost 3 bases and 0 bases, there was a span of 18 bases. This CDR3 is 18 amino acids long. CDR3 sequence reads: CASSDSATPAKAKNIQYF. As DNA, the CDR3 is TGTGCCAGCAGTGATTCGGCGACACCCGCAAAAGCCAAAAACATTCAGTACTTC.

The rearrangement uses TRBV6-4 and TRBJ2-1, with a possible D match to TRBD2 (6 bases). This CDR3 is built from 13 residues. V lost 2 bases, J lost 8 bases, and 10 bases lay in between. The germline V gene has CDR1 MRHNA and CDR2 SNTAGT. CDR3 nucleotides: TGTGCCAGCAGTGACGGGGAGGTGGATGAGCAGTTCTTC. Translation gives CASSDGEVDEQFF.

V usage is TRBV7-7 and J usage is TRBJ2-5, with a possible D match to TRBD1 (5 bases). Germline CDR1 and CDR2: SSHAT and FNYEAQ (reference sequence). The CDR3 contains 15 residues. The V end was cut by 2 bases, the J end by 3 bases, with 13 bases between. CDR3 in amino acids: CASSLRGIGEETQYF. DNA for the CDR3: TGTGCCAGCAGCTTAAGGGGCATAGGGGAAGAGACCCAGTACTTC. Using reference TRBV7-7 and TRBJ2-5 for the parts outside the CDR3, the full variable domain is GAGVSQSPRYKVTKRGQDVTLRCDPISSHATLYWYQQALGQGPEFLTYFNYEAQPDKSGLPSDRFSAERPEGSISTLTIQRTEQRDSAMYRCASSLRGIGEETQYFGPGTRLLVL.

The V and J genes are TRBV7-8 and TRBJ1-2, with D possibly TRBD1 on 6 matching bases. V was trimmed by 3 bases and J by 2 bases, leaving 10 bases between them. This CDR3 is built from 14 residues. CDR1 and CDR2 from the germline V gene are SGHVS and FQNEAQ. CDR3 sequence (DNA): TGTGCCAGCAGCTTTCTAACAGGGAACTATGGCTACACCTTC. Protein: CASSFLTGNYGYTF.